The entry below gives a single T cell receptor beta chain sequence along with its context. The antigen is undetermined. This specimen belongs to a study of shared clonotypes between healthy human individuals. In the study overall: Aged between 18 and 49, the donors were two women and three men.

Replicate PCRs run on sorted subsets employed around 200 ng DNA, roughly 30,000 T cell genomes. The protocol was immunoSEQ multiplex PCR, while the TCRdb copy is restricted to in-frame clones and leaves out a portion. Here the sample spans over 800,000 clones, 85% to 95% being singletons. Overall study findings and caveats: In general, naive subsets displayed greater estimated richness than memory subsets did.

V lost 2 bases to trimming and J lost 7 bases; unmatched junction nucleotides: 5. This CDR3 is 15 amino acids long. CDR1 and CDR2 (germline): MGHRA, YSYEKL. As defined, naive CD8 cells were CD45RO-negative and positively selected for CCR7, with terminally differentiated effector memory CD45RA+ cells excluded. This chain connects TRBV4-1 to TRBJ1-2, with TRBD1 identical over 12 bases. The receptor was derived from a man aged 30 to 45 in good health. The sequencing sample was made of naive CD8+ T cells sorted from blood. The CDR3 loop reads CASSQTGQGASGYTF. Here the CDR3 DNA reads TGCGCCAGCAGCCAAACGGGACAGGGGGCTAGTGGCTACACCTTC.